A single sample is the source of the 20 T cell receptor beta chains below, sequenced in a study of cytomegalovirus exposure and HLA in healthy donors (dated by TCRdb to 2015 to 2018). Library preparation was by the immunoSEQ multiplex PCR assay. The multiplex PCR relied on a mix of 60 forward primers for TCR Vbeta segments and 13 reverse primers for TCR Jbeta segments. The clones in this table, taken by TCRdb from immuneACCESS, are in-frame only. Not every clone is retained; where verified, under half of the shortfall comes from an unresolved V gene, and the cause of the rest is unknown. Within this sample are about 100,000 clones, with roughly four fifths of them counted one time only. Of the sample, less than 15% falls within the top ten clones. The sequencing input was PBMCs. These TCRs come from a male donor in good health and CMV-seropositive.

The rearrangement joins TRBV7-8 to TRBJ2-3, with D maybe TRBD2 (5 bases). Germline assignment: CDR1 SGHVS and CDR2 FQNEAQ. Trimming shortened V by 5 bases and J by 5 bases, and 11 bases separated the two germline ends. CDR3 length: 13 amino acids. CDR3 bases: TGTGCCAGCAGCCCATCAGGAGGAGATACGCAGTATTTT. This translates into CASSPSGGDTQYF.

The chain's CDR3 is CASSPPGQMNTEAFF. The CDR3 DNA follows: TGTGCCAGCAGCCCCCCGGGACAGATGAACACTGAAGCTTTCTTT. V gene TRBV7-2 combines with J gene TRBJ1-1, with 7 bases that match TRBD1. Germline values: CDR1 SGHTA, CDR2 FQGNSA. V shed 5 bases and J 0 bases; nucleotides not matched to a gene: 6. This CDR3 comprises 15 residues.

The table lists this clone with a few counts. CDR3 region: CASSPGENYEQYF. The CDR3, as DNA: TGTGCCAGCAGCCCCGGGGAAAACTACGAGCAGTACTTC. The rearrangement links TRBV28 to TRBJ2-5, with D perhaps TRBD2 (5 bases). With the DNA end fitting TRBJ2-7 better, the J assignment may be wrong. CDR1 and CDR2 from the germline V gene are MDHEN and SYDVKM. This CDR3 region has 13 residues.

The CDR3 loop reads CASSSQGSSYEQYF. CDR3 nucleotides: TGTGCCAGCAGCTCACAGGGGTCCTCCTACGAGCAGTACTTC. The chain carries TRBV7-2 and TRBJ2-7; 7 bases are shared with TRBD1. Germline CDR1 reads SGHTA; CDR2 reads FQGNSA. The CDR3 has 14 residues. Unmatched junction bases numbered 3, after V lost 4 bases and J lost 0 bases.

V and J are TRBV7-9 and TRBJ1-3; perhaps TRBD1 as D (5 bases). CDR3 length equals 14 residues. Trimming removed 1 base at V and 8 bases at J, with 12 bases between. CDR1 is SEHNR and CDR2 is FQNEAQ in the germline V gene (reference sequence). The DNA of the CDR3 is TGTGCCAGCAGCTTAGGCGGGGGGACCTACACCATATATTTT. It translates to CASSLGGGTYTIYF.

The CDR3, as DNA: TGCGCCAGCAGCCAGAACCCCCGGTCCTACGAGCAGTACTTC. This translates into CASSQNPRSYEQYF. The chain links TRBV4-3 to TRBJ2-7; no firm D call. V was shortened by 3 bases and J by 1 base, with 10 bases between the two germline ends. The CDR3 has 14 amino acids. The germline gives CDR1 LGHNA, CDR2 YSLEER.

This sequence joins TRBV7-2 and TRBJ1-6; D possibly corresponds to TRBD1 (5 bases). V was trimmed by 0 bases and J by 5 bases, leaving 8 bases between them. CDR3 length: 15 residues. Per germline, CDR1 SGHTA and CDR2 FQGNSA. CDR3 coding DNA: TGTGCCAGCAGCTTAGCAGGGGCAGATAATTCACCCCTCCACTTT. It codes for CASSLAGADNSPLHF.

The chain uses TRBV5-1 and TRBJ2-5; TRBD2 is a possible D gene (6 bases). Per the germline V gene, CDR1 is SGHRS and CDR2 is YFSETQ. This CDR3 contains 15 residues. The V end lost 3 bases, the J end lost 5 bases, and 17 bases lay between the germline ends. The CDR3 region has the DNA TGCGCCAGCAGCTCAGACGGGGGAGTGGGGGAGACCCAGTACTTC. It codes for CASSSDGGVGETQYF.

This clone was counted a single time. This chain connects TRBV29-1 to TRBJ1-5; D not resolved. Trimming pared 4 bases from V and 4 bases from J, leaving 11 bases between. CDR1 SQVTM and CDR2 ANQGSEA come from the germline V gene. CDR3 length equals 13 residues. The CDR3 DNA follows: TGCAGCGTTGCCAGAAACGTAAATCAGCCCCAGCATTTT. Its translation is CSVARNVNQPQHF.

This chain joins TRBV9 and TRBJ2-2, with a weak D call TRBD1 (6 bases). This CDR3 spans 17 amino acids. V lost 0 bases to trimming and J lost 1 base, with 13 bases between them. The V gene's germline CDR1 is SGDLS and CDR2 YYNGEE. Here the CDR3 DNA reads TGTGCCAGCAGCGTAGCCCTGACAGGAAAGAACACCGGGGAGCTGTTTTTT. It specifies CASSVALTGKNTGELFF. Full variable domain (remainder filled in from reference TRBV9 and TRBJ2-2): DSGVTQTPKHLITATGQRVTLRCSPRSGDLSVYWYQQSLDQGLQFLIQYYNGEERAKGNILERFSAQQFPDLHSELNLSSLELGDSALYFCASSVALTGKNTGELFFGEGSRLTVL.

The J gene is TRBJ2-3, the V gene TRBV5-4; TRBD1 agrees at 7 bases. The length of the CDR3 is 15 residues. With 5 bases clipped from V and 1 base from J, the junction kept 7 bases outside the gene matches. Germline V CDR1 and CDR2: SGHNT, YYREEE (reference sequence). This CDR3 reads CASSWEGQGTDTQYF. The CDR3 region has the DNA TGTGCCAGCAGTTGGGAAGGACAGGGCACAGATACGCAGTATTTT.

The CDR3 sequence is CASSQGVGTGDTGELFF. CDR3 bases: TGCGCCAGCAGCCAAGGAGTCGGGACAGGGGACACCGGGGAGCTGTTTTTT. The rearrangement links TRBV4-1 to TRBJ2-2; TRBD1 aligns across 10 bases. Germline V CDR1 and CDR2: MGHRA, YSYEKL. The V and J ends lost 1 base and 3 bases, in that order; junction bases with no gene match: 5. The CDR3 covers 17 residues.

The chain has TRBV15 and TRBJ1-1; TRBD1 matches 7 bases. The CDR3 length is 16 residues. With V trimmed by 1 base and J by 3 bases, 8 bases remained unmatched. CDR1 and CDR2 (germline): LNHNV, YYDKDF (reference sequence). The CDR3 loop reads CATSRGDSDVDTEAFF. DNA of the CDR3: TGTGCCACCAGCAGAGGGGACAGCGATGTGGACACTGAAGCTTTCTTT.

The rearrangement joins TRBV7-9 to TRBJ2-7, with D hard to call. CDR1 and CDR2 from the germline V gene are SEHNR and FQNEAQ (reference sequence). CDR3 length: 16 amino acids. Trimming took 2 bases from V and 4 from J, leaving 18 bases between them. The CDR3 sequence is CASSLYPPPSTYEQYF. The CDR3 coding sequence is TGTGCCAGCAGCTTATACCCACCCCCCTCTACGTACGAGCAGTACTTC. The variable domain in full, completed from reference TRBV7-9 and TRBJ2-7, reads DTGVSQNPRHKITKRGQNVTFRCDPISEHNRLYWYRQTLGQGPEFLTYFQNEAQLEKSRLLSDRFSAERPKGSFSTLEIQRTEQGDSAMYLCASSLYPPPSTYEQYFGPGTRLTVT.

The chain has TRBV29-1 and TRBJ1-1; 7 bases agree with TRBD1. The CDR3 is 11 residues long. Germline values: CDR1 SQVTM, CDR2 ANQGSEA. V shed 6 bases, J shed 6 bases, and the junction held 4 bases outside the gene matches. The CDR3 region is CSVARGAEAFF. In DNA, the CDR3 is TGCAGCGTGGCCAGGGGGGCTGAAGCTTTCTTT.

The rearrangement links TRBV15 to TRBJ2-3, with 7 bases matching TRBD2. V shed 3 bases, J shed 4 bases, and the junction held 7 bases outside the gene matches. The CDR3 totals 15 residues. In germline, CDR1 is LNHNV, CDR2 YYDKDF (reference sequence). The CDR3 loop reads CATSSARGSSDTQYF. For the CDR3, the DNA is TGTGCCACCAGCAGTGCGCGGGGGAGCTCAGATACGCAGTATTTT. Using reference TRBV15 and TRBJ2-3 for the parts outside the CDR3, the full variable domain is DAMVIQNPRYQVTQFGKPVTLSCSQTLNHNVMYWYQQKSSQAPKLLFHYYDKDFNNEADTPDNFQSRRPNTSFCFLDIRSPGLGDTAMYLCATSSARGSSDTQYFGPGTRLTVL.

The gene calls are TRBV6-5 and TRBJ2-7, with D unclear. The CDR3 sequence is 15 residues long. Trimming pared 3 bases from V and 0 bases from J, leaving 12 bases between. The V gene's germline CDR1 is MNHEY and CDR2 SVGAGI. The CDR3 reads CASSYSAGHSYEQYF. Here the CDR3 DNA reads TGTGCCAGCAGTTATTCCGCAGGTCACTCCTACGAGCAGTACTTC.

The V gene is TRBV2, the J gene TRBJ1-4; a possible D gene is TRBD1 (6 bases). The CDR3 is made up of 15 amino acids. Germline CDR1 SNHLY, CDR2 FYNNEI. The V end lost 6 bases, the J end lost 0 bases, and 11 bases lay between the germline ends. CDR3: CASRPNRATNEKLFF. The DNA for the CDR3 is TGTGCCAGCAGACCAAACAGGGCAACTAATGAAAAACTGTTTTTT.

The chain combines TRBV7-2 with TRBJ2-1; no definite D call. V was trimmed by 1 base and J by 6 bases, leaving 4 bases between them. In germline, CDR1 is SGHTA, CDR2 FQGNSA. There are 12 residues in the CDR3. The CDR3 nucleotides read TGTGCCAGCAGCTTAGATCTCAATGAGCAGTTCTTC. This codes for CASSLDLNEQFF.

This clone has ten or more counts. The chain joins TRBV29-1 to TRBJ2-2, with D maybe TRBD2 (5 bases). Germline-derived CDR1 and CDR2 are SQVTM and ANQGSEA. The CDR3 length is 11 residues. The V gene lost 7 bases and the J gene lost 6 bases, with 9 bases spanning the gap. For the CDR3, the DNA is TGCAGCGCCCGAGGGTCCGGGGAGCTGTTTTTT. It is translated as CSARGSGELFF.